This T cell receptor beta chain is drawn from a study of graft-versus-host responses after intestinal transplantation. Broader study findings: Detection of GvH clones occurred in recipient marrow, and some had their first appearance in ileum or blood.

Trimming cost V 5 bases and J 1 base; bases outside gene matches: 12. CDR1 is ENHRY, CDR2 SYGVKD, per germline. This CDR3 contains 18 residues. Concerning this clone itself: Its antigen is unidentified.

TCRdb's table, derived via immunoSEQ multiplex PCR, lists solely in-frame clones and lacks some. The sample holds 75,000 to 100,000 clones, 91% seen once. This clonotype was sampled from a human donor who was the organ donor for an intestinal transplant. The gene calls are TRBV10-3 and TRBJ1-1, with 11 bases matching TRBD1. The material was unstimulated CD4+ T cells sorted from spleen or lymph node cells, obtained before transplant. For the CDR3, the DNA is TGTGCCATCAGTAACTGGGTACGCGGACAGGGGGCGAACACTGAAGCTTTCTTT. This encodes CAISNWVRGQGANTEAFF.